Detailed here is one T cell receptor (beta chain). Its antigen is still unknown. Per-base quality was not reported, and no clone a single base away is much larger than it. The source of the sample is a study of blood T cell repertoires in COVID-19 (dated by TCRdb to the early 2020s). Notes on the research overall: Collaborator samples came from the United States, Italy and Spain and covered acute and convalescent phases of COVID-19. Subjects who had been exposed to COVID-19, were actively infected with it, or had recovered from it provided the deeply sampled blood TCRbeta repertoires that made up the dataset. A de-identified subject ID, COVID-19 status, age in years and sex were almost always included in the sample metadata. HLA class I and class II types, where available, came from metadata supplied by the sample provider rather than from assay-based typing. The material from the prospective study consisted of cDNA or gDNA derived from T cells, B-cell-depleted T cells, or PBMCs. The samples were drawn from two sources: the first 160 participants of the ongoing ImmuneRACE study, and 950 to 1,500 subjects contributed by 6 global collaborators. A freely available public database, intended as a resource for researchers studying the immune response to SARS-CoV-2, is where the repertoires were released.

The immunoSEQ Assay, a bias-controlled multiplex PCR, was used to amplify TCRbeta CDR3 regions from genomic DNA. From the authors' description of their analysis: Within the assay, amplification of reference gene primers was used to estimate how many nucleated cells each sample contained. Sequence reads were collapsed and filtered to measure the absolute abundance of every unique TCRbeta CDR3 rearrangement. Productive Simpson clonality was computed per sample as the square root of Simpson's diversity index over productive rearrangements. TCRdb took over this immuneACCESS table, retaining in-frame rearrangements with V and J assigned. Such tables are incomplete; in checked studies, under half of the missing clones stem from an unresolved V gene, and the remainder is unexplained. The D gene and trimming were derived from the DNA, and the V and J assignments and clone size from that table. The sample includes 310,000 or so clones, with around 86% observed a single time. The ten largest clones take up about 10% of the sample.

The paper's findings and limits, for the study overall: The quantity of clinical and demographic metadata differed by source and by participant and was supplied without curation.

In the prospective study, participants were about 18 to 95 years old, resided in 24 geographic areas of the United States, and were enrolled through a virtual design. In the prospective study, participants were assigned to cohorts based on the clinical history participants reported in a screening survey and a study questionnaire. ImmuneRACE Cohort 3 recovered participants were defined by two consecutive negative NP/OP PCR tests, healthcare professional clearance, or symptom resolution. Mobile phlebotomists in the prospective study collected whole blood, serum and a nasopharyngeal or oropharyngeal swab from every participant. Prospective study participants could optionally give additional blood draws and questionnaires over an approximately two-month period. Before DNA extraction, prospective study blood samples were shipped either frozen or at room temperature. What was sequenced was PBMCs or T cells enriched from blood (not recorded which). The source of this sequence is a woman under 30 who had recovered from COVID-19.

CDR3 region: CASSYNLGGRGEGYTF. The DNA is TGTGCCAGCAGTTATAACTTGGGGGGTCGAGGAGAGGGCTACACCTTC. The rearrangement combines TRBV28 with TRBJ1-2, with TRBD1 perhaps the D gene, on 5 matching bases. Looking up the germline V gene yields CDR1 MDHEN and CDR2 SYDVKM. The germline ends are 23 bases apart after V is trimmed by 4 bases and J by 8 bases. The CDR3 sequence holds 16 residues, the cysteine and phenylalanine included. Only CDR3 DNA remains: 48 bases, in frame from the first base.